This T cell receptor (beta chain) is drawn from a study of breast tumors, draining lymph nodes, adjacent tissues. From the multiplex PCR reads, TCRdb called clonotypes with MiXCR, one entry per CDR3 protein. This sample carries roughly 130,000 distinct CDR3 sequences, about 20% of them seen once, and the ten largest clones take less than 4%. Regarding the study as a whole: Data fit most tumor T cells coming from lymph node, expanding in tumor. Tumor repertoires ranked between lymph nodes and nontumor tissue in diversity, with V and J gene preferences. That most tumor T cells come from lymph nodes remained unproven. Tumor and nontumor repertoires were significantly more similar in luminal-like than in basal-like breast cancer.

The lymph nodes were axillary draining lymph nodes from breast cancer patients. This clonotype was counted many times. Its antigen is as yet unknown. The origin of this receptor is a female donor with breast cancer. Some clones in this sample may be carry-over from other donors' samples. The sample comprised axillary lymph node tissue.

CDR3 bases: TGCAGTGCTAGCCACACAGGGAGCAATCAGCCCCAGCATTTT. Amino acid sequence: CSASHTGSNQPQHF. The chain has TRBV20-1 and TRBJ1-5; D may be TRBD1 (6 bases). Trimming cost V 3 bases and J 1 base, with 10 bases left between them. Germline assignment: CDR1 DFQATT and CDR2 SNEGSKA (reference sequence). This CDR3 comprises 14 residues.